The 30 T cell receptor beta chains below come from one sample, sequenced in a study of cytomegalovirus exposure and HLA in healthy donors. Primers: 60 Vbeta forward and 13 Jbeta reverse. Profiling relied on immunoSEQ multiplex PCR, and the TCRdb table lists in-frame clones only, not all of them. The table shows some 150,000 clones, with more than 80% occurring only once. Input material: PBMCs. The receptors stem from a woman aged 45-59 years in good health and CMV-seronegative.

J is TRBJ2-6 and V is TRBV7-2, with 8 positions matching TRBD1. In germline, CDR1 is SGHTA, CDR2 FQGNSA. V dropped 5 bases and J dropped 3; count of bases not matched to a gene: 9. This CDR3 contains 17 residues. This CDR3 is CASSLGQGLYGANVLTF. The CDR3 bases are TGTGCCAGCAGCCTAGGACAGGGATTATATGGGGCCAACGTCCTGACTTTC. The whole variable domain, filled in from reference TRBV7-2 and TRBJ2-6, reads GAGVSQSPSNKVTEKGKDVELRCDPISGHTALYWYRQSLGQGLEFLIYFQGNSAPDKSGLPSDRFSAERTGGSVSTLTIQRTQQEDSAVYLCASSLGQGLYGANVLTFGAGSRLTVL.

This clone is a singleton in its sample. This chain uses TRBV14 with TRBJ2-7; D not resolved. The germline V and J ends were trimmed by 0 bases and 11 bases, with 11 bases remaining between them. CDR1 and CDR2 from the germline V gene are SGHDN and FVKESK. The length of the CDR3 is 12 residues. The CDR3 loop is CASSQDSRFKYF. The CDR3 region has the DNA TGTGCCAGCAGCCAAGACTCGAGGTTTAAGTACTTC.

The chain uses TRBV7-9 and TRBJ2-7; 7 bases are a match to TRBD2. V shed 5 bases and J 5 bases; nucleotides not matched to a gene: 12. The germline CDR1 and CDR2 sequences are SEHNR and FQNEAQ (reference sequence). This CDR3 spans 15 amino acids. The CDR3 nucleotides are TGTGCCAGCAGCCCTACTAGCGTTGGGTCCCACGAGCAGTACTTC. It specifies CASSPTSVGSHEQYF.

The chain employs TRBV6-1 and TRBJ1-2; no reliable D call. Germline CDR1 and CDR2: MNHNS and SASEGT. V dropped 7 bases and J dropped 8 bases, with 14 bases sitting between them. This CDR3 region has 12 residues. As DNA, the CDR3 is TGTGCCAGCAACTCGGCCCTGCGGGGCTACACCTTC. Translated, it gives CASNSALRGYTF.

This chain uses TRBV9 with TRBJ2-1; D is undetermined. Germline V gene lookup returns CDR1 SGDLS and CDR2 YYNGEE. CDR3 size: 18 residues. Trimming pared 1 base from V and 0 bases from J, leaving 17 bases between. For the CDR3, the DNA is TGTGCCAGCAGCGTAAACCCCGCTGGTTTTAGCTCCTACAATGAGCAGTTCTTC. Its translation is CASSVNPAGFSSYNEQFF.

V and J are TRBV11-2 and TRBJ2-1; 7 positions match TRBD1. The trim removed 4 bases at V and 9 bases at J, leaving 6 bases unmatched. Germline assignment: CDR1 SGHAT and CDR2 FQNNGV. The CDR3 is 13 residues long. The CDR3 sequence is CASSSDRVTEQFF. CDR3 in DNA: TGTGCCAGCAGCTCCGACAGGGTCACTGAGCAGTTCTTC.

The V call is TRBV6-5, the J call TRBJ1-2; weak D call: TRBD1 (6 bases). V was trimmed by 6 bases and J by 5 bases, leaving 13 bases between them. The CDR3 runs to 13 residues. Looked up from germline, CDR1 is MNHEY and CDR2 is SVGAGI. The CDR3 DNA reads as TGTGCCAGCAGAAAATTCCAGGGGTATGGCTACACCTTC. It yields the protein CASRKFQGYGYTF.

J is TRBJ1-1 and V is TRBV19, with D uncertain. Trimming left V 4 bases short and J 4 bases short, with 13 bases between. CDR3 length equals 14 residues. From germline, CDR1 is LNHDA and CDR2 SQIVND (reference sequence). CDR3 in DNA: TGTGCCAGTAGTAAAAGGGAAGGGAGCACTGAAGCTTTCTTT. Amino acids: CASSKREGSTEAFF.

J is TRBJ2-3 and V is TRBV14; 7 positions match TRBD2. Germline V gene sequence: CDR1 SGHDN, CDR2 FVKESK. The CDR3 consists of 14 residues. The J segment lost 7 bases and the V segment lost 2 bases, leaving 6 bases of the junction unmatched. The CDR3 loop is CASSQSPGGYTQYF. The CDR3 region has the DNA TGTGCCAGCAGCCAATCCCCGGGAGGTTATACGCAGTATTTT.

CDR3 in amino acids: CARQGEGRTSGTYEQYF. The CDR3 nucleotides are TGTGCCAGACAGGGGGAGGGTCGGACTAGCGGGACCTACGAGCAGTACTTC. The J gene is TRBJ2-7, the V gene TRBV6-4; 12 nucleotides line up with TRBD2. The CDR3 is made up of 17 amino acids. J lost 2 bases, V lost 9 bases, and 14 bases had no gene match. CDR1 and CDR2 from the germline V gene are MRHNA and SNTAGT.

This chain connects TRBV4-3 to TRBJ1-6; possible D gene TRBD1, 5 bases. The CDR3 is made up of 17 amino acids. CDR1 is LGHNA, CDR2 YSLEER, per germline. V lost 0 bases and J 2 bases, leaving 11 bases between the germline ends. The CDR3 DNA reads TGCGCCAGCAGCCAAGAAGACAGTCGAACCTATAATTCACCCCTCCACTTT. This sequence encodes CASSQEDSRTYNSPLHF.

This clone turned up a few times. The chain uses TRBV11-2 and TRBJ2-5; 15 bases agree with TRBD2. Germline loops: CDR1 SGHAT, CDR2 FQNNGV. Germline trimming cut 5 bases from V and 5 bases from J; bases unmatched to any gene: 6. The CDR3 is 16 residues long. The chain's CDR3 is CASSPGTSGRWETQYF. CDR3 nucleotides: TGTGCCAGCAGCCCCGGGACTAGCGGGAGGTGGGAGACCCAGTACTTC.

This chain uses TRBV19 with TRBJ1-1; tentatively, D is TRBD1 (5 bases). Trimming stripped 1 base from V and 4 bases from J, with 13 bases between. The CDR3 is 15 amino acids. Germline V gene sequence: CDR1 LNHDA, CDR2 SQIVND (reference sequence). The CDR3 is CASSIGPGSSTEAFF. CDR3 nucleotide sequence: TGTGCCAGTAGTATAGGTCCAGGGTCGAGCACTGAAGCTTTCTTT.

This clone was recorded a few times. The chain employs TRBV7-2 and TRBJ1-5, with TRBD1 matching 8 bases. The CDR3 sequence is 15 residues long. The germline gives CDR1 SGHTA, CDR2 FQGNSA. V was pared by 2 bases and J by 4 bases, with 4 bases of the junction left unmatched. CDR3 nucleotides: TGTGCCAGCAGCTTACTTGGGACAGGAAATCAGCCCCAGCATTTT. The encoded protein is CASSLLGTGNQPQHF.

V gene TRBV19 combines with J gene TRBJ1-1; D ambiguous. V gave up 6 bases and J gave up 5 bases, with 22 bases separating them. The germline CDR1 and CDR2 sequences are LNHDA and SQIVND (reference sequence). The CDR3 contains 16 residues. CDR3 bases: TGTGCCAGTAGACCCCTCGGAGAGGGATCGATAACTGAAGCTTTCTTT. Protein product: CASRPLGEGSITEAFF.

This chain links TRBV7-9 with TRBJ1-3; the match to TRBD1 covers 7 bases. The J segment lost 1 base and the V segment lost 6 bases, leaving 3 bases of the junction unmatched. Germline values: CDR1 SEHNR, CDR2 FQNEAQ (reference sequence). CDR3 length equals 14 residues. The chain's CDR3 is CASRQQGSGNTIYF. CDR3 nucleotides: TGTGCCAGCAGGCAACAGGGGTCTGGAAACACCATATATTTT.

The chain carries TRBV20-1 and TRBJ1-2; D not resolved. CDR1 is DFQATT and CDR2 is SNEGSKA in the germline V gene (reference sequence). Trimming took off 1 base at V and 7 bases at J, with 7 bases between the two ends. CDR3 length: 11 residues. The CDR3 sequence is CSARVEVGYTF. In DNA, the CDR3 is TGCAGTGCTAGAGTCGAGGTTGGCTACACCTTC.

This clone was observed a few times. The chain couples TRBV5-6 to TRBJ1-3, with TRBD1 identical over 7 bases. Trimming cost V 0 bases and J 0 bases; bases outside gene matches: 6. Germline CDR1 SGHDT, CDR2 YYEEEE. This CDR3 is built from 17 residues. The CDR3 coding sequence is TGTGCCAGCAGCTTGGGTGCAGGGGGTAACTCTGGAAACACCATATATTTT. Translation: CASSLGAGGNSGNTIYF.

This clone appeared once. The chain is built from TRBV7-2 and TRBJ2-7, with 11 bases fitting TRBD2. Germline values: CDR1 SGHTA, CDR2 FQGNSA. Germline trimming cut 5 bases from V and 6 bases from J; bases unmatched to any gene: 9. The length of the CDR3 is 15 residues. CDR3 DNA: TGTGCCAGCAGCCCTAGCGGGAGGACCCCAGCCGAGCAGTACTTC. Translated, it gives CASSPSGRTPAEQYF.

The chain links TRBV7-5 to TRBJ1-5; whether TRBD1, the table's D call, matches the DNA was not checked. TRBV7-5 is a known pseudogene. The CDR3 has 17 amino acids. The chain's CDR3 is CARSLEDPGQGDQPQHF. In nucleotides, the CDR3 is TGTGCCAGAAGCTTAGAGGACCCGGGACAGGGGGATCAGCCCCAGCATTTT.

This chain links TRBV7-7 with TRBJ1-1; 10 positions agree with TRBD1. With 8 bases clipped from V and 0 bases from J, the junction kept 6 bases outside the gene matches. Germline lookup yields CDR1 SSHAT and CDR2 FNYEAQ (reference sequence). CDR3 length equals 15 residues. CDR3 protein: CASGGTGVVNTEAFF. The CDR3 DNA follows: TGTGCCAGCGGCGGGACAGGGGTAGTGAACACTGAAGCTTTCTTT. The whole variable domain, filled in from reference TRBV7-7 and TRBJ1-1, reads GAGVSQSPRYKVTKRGQDVTLRCDPISSHATLYWYQQALGQGPEFLTYFNYEAQPDKSGLPSDRFSAERPEGSISTLTIQRTEQRDSAMYRCASGGTGVVNTEAFFGQGTRLTVV.

On this clone itself: Other DNA sequences in this sample translate to the same CDR3. The chain couples TRBV7-2 to TRBJ2-5, with 11 bases matching TRBD2. J gave up 2 bases and V 0 bases, and 2 bases lay outside the gene matches. Germline-derived CDR1 and CDR2 are SGHTA and FQGNSA. CDR3 size: 16 residues. The CDR3 bases are TGTGCCAGCAGCTTAGCAGGGACTAGCGGACAAGAGACCCAGTACTTC. Translated: CASSLAGTSGQETQYF.

The chain has TRBV9 and TRBJ1-4; 7 bases match TRBD1. Germline V CDR1 and CDR2: SGDLS, YYNGEE. CDR3 length: 14 amino acids. V was clipped by 3 bases and J by 4 bases; unmatched bases: 3. The CDR3 DNA sequence: TGTGCCAGCAGCGCGACAGGGTATAATGAAAAACTGTTTTTT. Its protein product is CASSATGYNEKLFF.

V and J are TRBV5-6 and TRBJ2-3, with 10 nucleotides matching TRBD2. The germline CDR1 and CDR2 sequences are SGHDT and YYEEEE. The CDR3 consists of 14 residues. The V and J ends lost 7 bases and 4 bases, in that order; junction bases with no gene match: 6. CDR3 loop: CASGLAGVADTQYF. In DNA, the CDR3 is TGTGCCAGCGGGCTAGCGGGGGTAGCAGATACGCAGTATTTT.

The chain couples TRBV4-2 to TRBJ2-3; 14 positions match TRBD2. With V trimmed by 4 bases and J by 3 bases, 12 bases remained unmatched. The CDR3 covers 19 residues. Germline V gene sequence: CDR1 LGHNA, CDR2 YNFKEQ. CDR3 in amino acids: CASSRSGPGLAGVTDTQYF. The CDR3 region has the DNA TGTGCCAGCAGCCGATCCGGCCCGGGACTAGCGGGAGTGACAGATACGCAGTATTTT.

Concerning this clone itself: Relative to the germline gene, one junction end is altered; a read error may explain this. The same CDR3 is also encoded by other DNA sequences in this sample. The chain couples TRBV7-9 to TRBJ2-7, with 9 bases fitting TRBD1. Per the germline V gene, CDR1 is SEHNR and CDR2 is FQNEAQ (reference sequence). The CDR3 consists of 14 residues. CDR3 residues: CASSSRDRDHEQYF. CDR3 nucleotides: TGTGCCAGCAGCTCCCGGGACAGGGACCACGAACAGTACTTC.

J is TRBJ1-2 and V is TRBV2; D is uncertain. The germline gives CDR1 SNHLY, CDR2 FYNNEI. The V end lost 7 bases, the J end lost 8 bases, and 14 bases lay between the germline ends. The CDR3 sequence is 12 residues long. CDR3 in DNA: TGTGCCAGCAACGTAGAGGGTCGGGGCTACACCTTC. It yields the protein CASNVEGRGYTF.

This rearrangement joins TRBV28 to TRBJ1-1, with unresolved D. Germline V CDR1 and CDR2: MDHEN, SYDVKM. The V end was cut by 6 bases, the J end by 7 bases, with 9 bases between. CDR3 size: 11 residues. This CDR3 is CASRIDIEAFF. The CDR3 DNA sequence: TGTGCCAGCAGAATAGACATTGAAGCTTTCTTT.

This rearrangement joins TRBV2 to TRBJ2-3, with a tentative D call TRBD1 (6 bases). CDR3 length: 11 residues. Germline CDR1 is SNHLY and CDR2 is FYNNEI. Trimming removed 7 bases from V and 6 bases from J, with 8 bases in between. In DNA, the CDR3 is TGTGCCAGCACTCAGGGGGATACGCAGTATTTT. As protein: CASTQGDTQYF. Looking up the rest from reference TRBV2 and TRBJ2-3 gives the full variable domain: EPEVTQTPSHQVTQMGQEVILRCVPISNHLYFYWYRQILGQKVEFLVSFYNNEISEKSEIFDDQFSVERPDGSNFTLKIRSTKLEDSAMYFCASTQGDTQYFGPGTRLTVL.

J is TRBJ2-6 and V is TRBV7-9; TRBD1 matches 12 bases. V shed 10 bases and J 3 bases; nucleotides not matched to a gene: 10. Germline CDR1 is SEHNR and CDR2 is FQNEAQ (reference sequence). The CDR3 is made up of 17 amino acids. The CDR3 is CAKETGTGGFGANVLTF. CDR3 coding DNA: TGTGCCAAGGAGACCGGGACAGGGGGCTTTGGGGCCAACGTCCTGACTTTC.